The next 2 T cell receptor beta chains were all read from a single sample in a study of T cell repertoires in cytomegalovirus infection. These TCRs' antigens remain unknown. TCRdb redid the calling of the reads with MiXCR, one entry per CDR3 protein. The table records around 100,000 distinct CDR3 sequences, roughly 40% of them present only once. The source material was CD8+ T cells from cultured PBMCs, sampled from culture after CMV antigen stimulation. These receptors were taken from a human donor in good health (CMV status not recorded). Some clones in this sample may be carry-over from other donors' samples.

This sequence joins TRBV29-1 and TRBJ2-1, with a tentative D call TRBD2 (6 bases). V was trimmed by 6 bases and J by 6 bases, leaving 24 bases between them. The CDR3 is 16 residues long. Germline CDR1 reads SQVTM; CDR2 reads ANQGSEA. The CDR3 nucleotides are TGCAGCGTGATCGTCGGGCTTCGCGGGGATACCAATGAGCAGTTCTTC. Translated: CSVIVGLRGDTNEQFF.

This clonotype has more than one count but fewer than ten. The V gene is TRBV7-6, the J gene TRBJ2-5, with 8 bases identical to TRBD2. Germline assignment: CDR1 SGHVS and CDR2 FNYEAQ. V gave up 2 bases and J gave up 1 base; unmatched junction bases: 3. This CDR3 is built from 15 residues. CDR3 in DNA: TGTGCCAGCAGCTTATCCGGGACTAGCCAAGAGACCCAGTACTTC. Its protein is CASSLSGTSQETQYF. Full variable domain (remainder filled in from reference TRBV7-6 and TRBJ2-5): GAGVSQSPRYKVTKRGQDVALRCDPISGHVSLYWYRQALGQGPEFLTYFNYEAQQDKSGLPNDRFSAERPEGSISTLTIQRTEQRDSAMYRCASSLSGTSQETQYFGPGTRLLVL.